This TCR beta chain came from a study of T cell responses to AZD1222 COVID-19 vaccine. Points from the study as a whole: Regions 160-218 and 743-854 dominated among vaccine-associated CD4 TCRs spanning spike. White British people made up most donors, females outnumbered males, and clonal diversity was possibly underestimated.

About this clone: Its antigen remains unknown.

Repertoires were generated with immunoSEQ multiplex PCR, while TCRdb's copy carries only in-frame clones and drops some. The repertoire holds about 110,000 clones, with 70% to 90% as singletons. The sequence derives from an adult who received the AZD1222 COVID-19 vaccine. The specimen comprised peripheral blood, sampled 28 days after the second AZD1222 dose.

CDR3: CSVVEQEGQLIYGYTF. CDR3 DNA: TGCAGCGTCGTAGAGCAAGAAGGACAGCTAATCTATGGCTACACCTTC. The V gene is TRBV29-1, the J gene TRBJ1-2; D may be TRBD1 (6 bases). Germline lookup yields CDR1 SQVTM and CDR2 ANQGSEA. Trimming took 6 bases from V and 4 from J, leaving 24 bases between them. There are 16 residues in the CDR3.